The present T cell receptor (beta chain) was sequenced within a study of blood T cell repertoires in COVID-19. About the research overall: Both acute and convalescent COVID-19 samples were obtained from the United States, Italy and Spain. The analysed material was cDNA or gDNA that came from T cells, B-cell-depleted T cells, or PBMCs.

Only in-frame clones appear in the TCRdb table, and some are missing; sequencing was by immunoSEQ multiplex PCR. The sample holds fewer than 300,000 clones, roughly 93% seen once. The germline V and J ends were trimmed by 5 bases and 0 bases, with 10 bases remaining between them. Germline CDR1 reads LGHNT; CDR2 reads FRNRAP. This CDR3 comprises 15 residues. In terms of age and location, participants ranged from about 18 to 89 years and lived in under 30 US areas. Clinical history as reported by participants underpinned cohort assignment. This chain joins TRBV12-5 and TRBJ2-2, with a tentative D call TRBD2 (5 bases). This sequence originates from a woman between 40 and 50 years old with acute COVID-19. Sequenced material: PBMCs or T cells enriched from blood (not recorded which). CDR3 amino acids: CASGPFGANTGELFF. The CDR3 nucleotides are TGTGCTAGTGGTCCGTTCGGGGCGAACACCGGGGAGCTGTTTTTT.